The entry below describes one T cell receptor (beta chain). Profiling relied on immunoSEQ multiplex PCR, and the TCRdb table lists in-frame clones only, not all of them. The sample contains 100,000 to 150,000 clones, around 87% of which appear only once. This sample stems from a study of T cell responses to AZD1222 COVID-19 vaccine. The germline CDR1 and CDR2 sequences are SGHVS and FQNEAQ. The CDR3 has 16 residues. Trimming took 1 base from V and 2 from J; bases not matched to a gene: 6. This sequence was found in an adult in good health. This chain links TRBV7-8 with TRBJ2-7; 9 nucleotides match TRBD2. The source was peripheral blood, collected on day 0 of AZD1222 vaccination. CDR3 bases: TGTGCCAGCAGCTTAGAGAGGCTAGCGGGACCCTACGAGCAGTACTTC. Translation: CASSLERLAGPYEQYF.